The present T cell receptor beta chain was sequenced within a study of blood T cell repertoires in COVID-19. Study-level information: In each case, the material was cDNA or gDNA derived from T cells, B-cell-depleted T cells, or PBMCs.

Sequencing was performed with immunoSEQ multiplex PCR; in TCRdb, only in-frame clones are kept and a portion is missing. The repertoire holds 200,000 to 250,000 clones, with around four fifths as singletons. Per the germline V gene, CDR1 is GTSNPN and CDR2 is SVGIG (reference sequence). V lost 0 bases, J lost 0 bases, and 15 bases lay in between. This CDR3 has 17 amino acids. Sequencing input: peripheral blood. This receptor was obtained from a woman of 80 years or more with COVID-19, enrolled during active disease. The chain links TRBV30 to TRBJ1-3; D remains ambiguous. The CDR3 spells CAWSVRRERASGNTIYF. CDR3 coding DNA: TGTGCCTGGAGTGTACGAAGGGAGAGGGCCTCTGGAAACACCATATATTTT.